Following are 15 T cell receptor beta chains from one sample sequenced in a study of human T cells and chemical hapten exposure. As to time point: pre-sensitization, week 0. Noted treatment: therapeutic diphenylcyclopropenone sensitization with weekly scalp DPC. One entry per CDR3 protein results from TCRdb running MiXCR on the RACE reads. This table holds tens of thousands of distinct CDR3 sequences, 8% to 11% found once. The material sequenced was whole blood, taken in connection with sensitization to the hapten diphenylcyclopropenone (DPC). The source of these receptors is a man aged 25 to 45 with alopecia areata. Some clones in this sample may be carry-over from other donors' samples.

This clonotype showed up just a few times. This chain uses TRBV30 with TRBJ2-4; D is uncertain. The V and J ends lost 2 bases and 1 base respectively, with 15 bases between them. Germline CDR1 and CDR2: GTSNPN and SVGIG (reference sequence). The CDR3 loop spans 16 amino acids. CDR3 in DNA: TGTGCCTGGAGTCCTTTAGGTCCGGCGGCCAAAAACATTCAGTACTTC. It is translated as CAWSPLGPAAKNIQYF.

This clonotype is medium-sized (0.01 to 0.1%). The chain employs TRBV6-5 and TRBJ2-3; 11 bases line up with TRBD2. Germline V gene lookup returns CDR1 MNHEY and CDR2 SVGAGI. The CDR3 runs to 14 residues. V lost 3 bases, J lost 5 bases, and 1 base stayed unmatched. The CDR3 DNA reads TGTGCCAGCAGTTATGGGACTAGCGGAGATACGCAGTATTTT. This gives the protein CASSYGTSGDTQYF.

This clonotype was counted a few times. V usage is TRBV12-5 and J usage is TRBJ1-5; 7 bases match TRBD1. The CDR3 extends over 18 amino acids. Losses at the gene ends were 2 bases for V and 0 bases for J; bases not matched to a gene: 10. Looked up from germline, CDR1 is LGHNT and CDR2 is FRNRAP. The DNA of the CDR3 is TGTGCTAGTGGTTTGCCCCCGGGACAGATACTTAGCAATCAGCCCCAGCATTTT. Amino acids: CASGLPPGQILSNQPQHF.

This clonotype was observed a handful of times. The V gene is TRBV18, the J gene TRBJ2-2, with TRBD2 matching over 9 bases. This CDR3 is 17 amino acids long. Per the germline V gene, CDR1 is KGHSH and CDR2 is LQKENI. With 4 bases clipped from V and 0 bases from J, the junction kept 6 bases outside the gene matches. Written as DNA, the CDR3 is TGTGCCAGCTCACGGGCTAGCGGGGACGCGAACACCGGGGAGCTGTTTTTT. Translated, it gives CASSRASGDANTGELFF.

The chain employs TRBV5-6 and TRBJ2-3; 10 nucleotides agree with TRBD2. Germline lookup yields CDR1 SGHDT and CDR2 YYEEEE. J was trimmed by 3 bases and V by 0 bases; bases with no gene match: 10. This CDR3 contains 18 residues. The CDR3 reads CASSLVPASGSLTDTQYF. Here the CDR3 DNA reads TGTGCCAGCAGCTTGGTTCCCGCTAGCGGGAGCCTTACAGATACGCAGTATTTT.

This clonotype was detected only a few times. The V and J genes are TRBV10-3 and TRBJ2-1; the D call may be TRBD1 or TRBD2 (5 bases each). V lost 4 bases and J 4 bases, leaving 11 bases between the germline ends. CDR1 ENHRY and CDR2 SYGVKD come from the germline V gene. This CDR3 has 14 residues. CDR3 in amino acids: CAISAGTDYNEQFF. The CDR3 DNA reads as TGTGCCATCAGTGCTGGGACCGATTACAATGAGCAGTTCTTC.

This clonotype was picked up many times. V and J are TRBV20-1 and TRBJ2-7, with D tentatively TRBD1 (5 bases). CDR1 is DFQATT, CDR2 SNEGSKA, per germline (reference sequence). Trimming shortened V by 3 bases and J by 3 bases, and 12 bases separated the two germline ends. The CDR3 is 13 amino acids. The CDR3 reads CSASEPGIYEQYV. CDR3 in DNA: TGCAGTGCTAGTGAGCCAGGGATCTACGAGCAGTACGTC.

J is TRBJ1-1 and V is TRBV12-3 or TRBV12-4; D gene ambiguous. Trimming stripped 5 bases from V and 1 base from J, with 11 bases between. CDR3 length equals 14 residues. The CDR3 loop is CASSQTDGNTEAFF. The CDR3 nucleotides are TGTGCCAGCAGTCAAACGGACGGGAACACTGAAGCTTTCTTT.

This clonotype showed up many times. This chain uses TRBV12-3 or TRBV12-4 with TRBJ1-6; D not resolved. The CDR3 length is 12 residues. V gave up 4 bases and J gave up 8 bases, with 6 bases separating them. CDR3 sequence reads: CASSSTDSPLHF. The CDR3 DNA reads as TGTGCCAGCAGTTCGACTGATTCACCCCTCCACTTT.

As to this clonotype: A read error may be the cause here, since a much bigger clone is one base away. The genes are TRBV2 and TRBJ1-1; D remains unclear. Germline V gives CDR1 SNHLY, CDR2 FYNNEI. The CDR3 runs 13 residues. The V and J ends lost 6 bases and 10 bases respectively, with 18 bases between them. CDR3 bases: TGTGCCAGCAGGACGGGAGAGGGCGGTGTAGCTTTCTTT. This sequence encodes CASRTGEGGVAFF.

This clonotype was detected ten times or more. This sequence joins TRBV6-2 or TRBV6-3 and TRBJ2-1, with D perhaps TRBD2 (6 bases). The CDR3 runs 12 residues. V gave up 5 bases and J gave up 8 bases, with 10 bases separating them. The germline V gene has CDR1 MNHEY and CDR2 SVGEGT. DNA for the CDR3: TGTGCCAGCAGTGCGACTAGTTATGAGCAGTTCTTC. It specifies CASSATSYEQFF.

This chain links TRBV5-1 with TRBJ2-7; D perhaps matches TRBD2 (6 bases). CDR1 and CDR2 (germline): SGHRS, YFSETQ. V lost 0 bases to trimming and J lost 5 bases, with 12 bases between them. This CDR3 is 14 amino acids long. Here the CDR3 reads CASSLGRGAHEQYF. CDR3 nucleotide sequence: TGCGCCAGCAGCTTGGGGAGGGGTGCCCACGAGCAGTACTTC.

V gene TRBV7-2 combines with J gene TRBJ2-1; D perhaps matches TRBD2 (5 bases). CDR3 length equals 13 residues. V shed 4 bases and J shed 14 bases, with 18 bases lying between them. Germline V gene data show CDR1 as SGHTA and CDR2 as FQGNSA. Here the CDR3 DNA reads TGTGCCAGCAGCTCATGGGTGAGCGGTACCGAGTTCTTC. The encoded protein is CASSSWVSGTEFF.

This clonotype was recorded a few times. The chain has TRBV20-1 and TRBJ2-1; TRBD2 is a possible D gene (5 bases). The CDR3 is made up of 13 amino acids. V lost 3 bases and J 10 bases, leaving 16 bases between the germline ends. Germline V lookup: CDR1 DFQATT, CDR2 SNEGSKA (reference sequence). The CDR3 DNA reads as TGCAGTGCTAGTGTGCGCTCTCGAGGGGAGCAGTTCTTC. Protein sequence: CSASVRSRGEQFF.

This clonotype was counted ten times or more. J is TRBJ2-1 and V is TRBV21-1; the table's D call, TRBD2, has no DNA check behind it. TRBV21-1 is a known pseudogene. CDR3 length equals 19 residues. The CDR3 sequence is CASSSRNEAGGGIYNEQFF. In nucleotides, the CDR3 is TGTGCCAGCAGCTCCCGCAACGAGGCGGGAGGGGGCATCTACAATGAGCAGTTCTTC.